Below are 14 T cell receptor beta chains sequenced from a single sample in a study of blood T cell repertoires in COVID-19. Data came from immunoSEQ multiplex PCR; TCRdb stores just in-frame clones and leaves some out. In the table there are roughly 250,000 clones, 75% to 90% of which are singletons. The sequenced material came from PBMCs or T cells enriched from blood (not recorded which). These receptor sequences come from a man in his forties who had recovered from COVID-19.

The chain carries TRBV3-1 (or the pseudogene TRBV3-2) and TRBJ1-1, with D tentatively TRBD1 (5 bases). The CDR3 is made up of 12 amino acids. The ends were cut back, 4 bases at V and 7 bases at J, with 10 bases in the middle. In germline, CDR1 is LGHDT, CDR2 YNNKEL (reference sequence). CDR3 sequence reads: CASSRPRGEAFF. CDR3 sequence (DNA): TGTGCCAGCAGCCGTCCTAGGGGTGAAGCTTTCTTT.

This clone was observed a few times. The CDR3 sequence is CASSILAGGTYEQYF. The CDR3 nucleotides are TGTGCCAGCAGTATCCTAGCGGGAGGGACCTACGAGCAGTACTTC. This chain links TRBV28 with TRBJ2-7; 12 bases line up with TRBD2. This CDR3 has 15 amino acids. The germline gives CDR1 MDHEN, CDR2 SYDVKM. V shed 5 bases, J shed 2 bases, and the junction held 4 bases outside the gene matches.

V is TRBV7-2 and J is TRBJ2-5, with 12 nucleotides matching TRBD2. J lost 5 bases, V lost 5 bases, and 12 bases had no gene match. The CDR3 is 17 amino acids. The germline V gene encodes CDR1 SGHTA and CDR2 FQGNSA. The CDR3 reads CASSQVGLAGIGETQYF. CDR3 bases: TGTGCCAGCAGCCAAGTCGGACTAGCGGGGATCGGGGAGACCCAGTACTTC. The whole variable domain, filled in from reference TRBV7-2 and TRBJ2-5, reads GAGVSQSPSNKVTEKGKDVELRCDPISGHTALYWYRQSLGQGLEFLIYFQGNSAPDKSGLPSDRFSAERTGGSVSTLTIQRTQQEDSAVYLCASSQVGLAGIGETQYFGPGTRLLVL.

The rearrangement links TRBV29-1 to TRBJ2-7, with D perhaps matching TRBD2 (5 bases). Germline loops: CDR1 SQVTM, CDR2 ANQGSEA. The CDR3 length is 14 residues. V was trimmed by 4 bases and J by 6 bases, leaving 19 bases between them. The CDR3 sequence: CSVAGLEFPSEQYF. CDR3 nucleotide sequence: TGCAGCGTTGCCGGACTGGAGTTTCCGTCCGAGCAGTACTTC.

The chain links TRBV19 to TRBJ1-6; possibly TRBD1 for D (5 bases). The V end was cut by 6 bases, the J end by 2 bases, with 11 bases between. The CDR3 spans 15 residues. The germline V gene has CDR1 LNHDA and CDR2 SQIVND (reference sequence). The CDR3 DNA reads TGTGCCAGTAGGAAGGGGACTACCTATAATTCACCCCTCCACTTT. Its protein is CASRKGTTYNSPLHF.

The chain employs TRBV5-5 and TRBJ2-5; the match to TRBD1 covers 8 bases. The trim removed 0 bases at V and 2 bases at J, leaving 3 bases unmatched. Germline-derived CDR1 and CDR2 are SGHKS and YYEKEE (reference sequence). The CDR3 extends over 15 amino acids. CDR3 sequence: CASSLAQGGQETQYF. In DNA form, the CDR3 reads TGTGCCAGCAGCTTGGCACAGGGGGGTCAAGAGACCCAGTACTTC. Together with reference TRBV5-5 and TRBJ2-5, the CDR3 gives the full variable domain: DAGVTQSPTHLIKTRGQQVTLRCSPISGHKSVSWYQQVLGQGPQFIFQYYEKEERGRGNFPDRFSARQFPNYSSELNVNALLLGDSALYLCASSLAQGGQETQYFGPGTRLLVL.

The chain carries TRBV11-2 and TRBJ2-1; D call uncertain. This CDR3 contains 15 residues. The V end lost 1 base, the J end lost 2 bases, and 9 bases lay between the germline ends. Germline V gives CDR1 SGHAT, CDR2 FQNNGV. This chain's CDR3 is CASSLVGSTYNEQFF. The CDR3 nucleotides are TGTGCCAGCAGCTTAGTGGGCAGTACCTACAATGAGCAGTTCTTC.

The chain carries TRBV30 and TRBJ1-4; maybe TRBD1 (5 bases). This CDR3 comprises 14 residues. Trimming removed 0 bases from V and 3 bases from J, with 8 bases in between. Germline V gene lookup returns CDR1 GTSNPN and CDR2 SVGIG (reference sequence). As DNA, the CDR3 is TGTGCCTGGAGTGTCACAGGCTCTAATGAAAAACTGTTTTTT. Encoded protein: CAWSVTGSNEKLFF. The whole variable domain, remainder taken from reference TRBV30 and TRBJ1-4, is SQTIHQWPATLVQPVGSPLSLECTVEGTSNPNLYWYRQAAGRGLQLLFYSVGIGQISSEVPQNLSASRPQDRQFILSSKKLLLSDSGFYLCAWSVTGSNEKLFFGSGTQLSVL.

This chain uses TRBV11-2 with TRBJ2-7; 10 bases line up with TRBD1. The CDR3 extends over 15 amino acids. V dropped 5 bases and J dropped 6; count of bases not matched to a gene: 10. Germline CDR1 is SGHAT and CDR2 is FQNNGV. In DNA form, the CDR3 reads TGTGCCAGCAGCCCAGTGGACAGGGGGGGTCTCGAGCAGTACTTC. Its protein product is CASSPVDRGGLEQYF.

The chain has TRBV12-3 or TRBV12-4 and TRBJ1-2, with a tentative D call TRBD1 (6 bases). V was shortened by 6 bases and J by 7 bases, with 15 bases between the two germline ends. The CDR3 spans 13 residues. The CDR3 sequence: CASSETGKAGYTF. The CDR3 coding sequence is TGTGCCAGCAGCGAAACAGGGAAGGCTGGCTACACCTTC.

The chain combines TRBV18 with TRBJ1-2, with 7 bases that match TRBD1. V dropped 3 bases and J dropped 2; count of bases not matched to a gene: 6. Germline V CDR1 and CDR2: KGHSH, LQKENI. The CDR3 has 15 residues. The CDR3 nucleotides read TGTGCCAGCTCACCCGCCGGGACAGAGAACTATGGCTACACCTTC. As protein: CASSPAGTENYGYTF. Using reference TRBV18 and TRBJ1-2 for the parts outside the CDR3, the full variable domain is NAGVMQNPRHLVRRRGQEARLRCSPMKGHSHVYWYRQLPEEGLKFMVYLQKENIIDESGMPKERFSAEFPKEGPSILRIQQVVRGDSAAYFCASSPAGTENYGYTFGSGTRLTVV.

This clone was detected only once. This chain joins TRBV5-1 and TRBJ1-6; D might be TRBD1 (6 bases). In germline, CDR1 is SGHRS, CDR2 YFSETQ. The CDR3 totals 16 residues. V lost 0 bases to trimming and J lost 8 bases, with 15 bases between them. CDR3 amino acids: CASSLAGLRGDSPLHF. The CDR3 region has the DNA TGCGCCAGCAGCTTGGCAGGTCTCAGGGGAGATTCACCCCTCCACTTT.

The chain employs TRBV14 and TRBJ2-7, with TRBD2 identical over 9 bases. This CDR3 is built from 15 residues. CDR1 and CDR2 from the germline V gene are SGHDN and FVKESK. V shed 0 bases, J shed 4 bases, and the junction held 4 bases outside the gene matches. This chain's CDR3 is CASSQDLAGYYEQYF. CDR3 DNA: TGTGCCAGCAGCCAAGATCTAGCGGGATATTACGAGCAGTACTTC.

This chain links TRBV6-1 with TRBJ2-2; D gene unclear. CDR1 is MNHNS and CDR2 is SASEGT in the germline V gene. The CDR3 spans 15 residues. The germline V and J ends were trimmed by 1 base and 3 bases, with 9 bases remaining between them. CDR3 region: CASSEVGVDTGELFF. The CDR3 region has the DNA TGTGCCAGCAGTGAAGTGGGCGTGGACACCGGGGAGCTGTTTTTT.